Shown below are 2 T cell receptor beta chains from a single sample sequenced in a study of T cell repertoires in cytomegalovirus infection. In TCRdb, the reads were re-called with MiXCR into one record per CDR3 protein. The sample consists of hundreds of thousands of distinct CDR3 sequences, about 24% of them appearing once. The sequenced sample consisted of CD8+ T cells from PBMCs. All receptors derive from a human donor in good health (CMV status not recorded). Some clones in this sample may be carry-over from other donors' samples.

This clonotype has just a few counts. As DNA, the CDR3 is TGCGCCAGCAGCCCAACCGGGACAACCAGCTCCTACAATGAGCAGTTCTTC. Its translation is CASSPTGTTSSYNEQFF. The chain is built from TRBV5-1 and TRBJ2-1; D possibly corresponds to TRBD1 (6 bases). Trimming took off 4 bases at V and 0 bases at J, with 17 bases between the two ends. The CDR3 loop spans 17 amino acids. The germline CDR1 and CDR2 sequences are SGHRS and YFSETQ. Full variable domain (remainder filled in from reference TRBV5-1 and TRBJ2-1): KAGVTQTPRYLIKTRGQQVTLSCSPISGHRSVSWYQQTPGQGLQFLFEYFSETQRNKGNFPGRFSGRQFSNSRSEMNVSTLELGDSALYLCASSPTGTTSSYNEQFFGPGTRLTVL.

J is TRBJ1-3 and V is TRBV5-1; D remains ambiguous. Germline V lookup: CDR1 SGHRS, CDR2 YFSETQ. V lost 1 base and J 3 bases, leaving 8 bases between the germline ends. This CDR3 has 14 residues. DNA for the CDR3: TGCGCCAGCAGCTTGTCGGACGGTGGAAACACCATATATTTT. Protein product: CASSLSDGGNTIYF.